Presented here are 15 T cell receptor beta chains from one specimen sequenced in a study of CD8 T cells in Susac syndrome. The authors reverse transcribed roughly 0.5 to 1 ug RNA with random hexamers. In TCRdb, the immunoSEQ multiplex PCR reads were re-called with MiXCR into one record per CDR3 protein. The sample contains a few hundred thousand distinct CDR3 sequences, about 91% of which appear only once. Specimen: CD8+ T cells from PBMCs. The source of these receptors is a human donor with multiple sclerosis.

The genes are TRBV29-1 and TRBJ2-7, with 8 positions matching TRBD1. CDR3 length: 15 amino acids. The J segment lost 0 bases and the V segment lost 2 bases, leaving 6 bases of the junction unmatched. Looked up from germline, CDR1 is SQVTM and CDR2 is ANQGSEA. DNA for the CDR3: TGCAGCGTTGAATCGGACAGGGAATCCTCCTACGAGCAGTACTTC. Amino acids: CSVESDRESSYEQYF.

The chain carries TRBV28 and TRBJ1-4; D not resolved. Germline CDR1 MDHEN, CDR2 SYDVKM. The V end was cut by 8 bases, the J end by 4 bases, with 11 bases between. The CDR3 runs to 13 residues. The CDR3 spells CASRITGNEKLFF. The CDR3 nucleotides read TGTGCCAGCCGCATCACTGGTAATGAAAAACTGTTTTTT. Full variable domain (rest looked up from reference TRBV28 and TRBJ1-4): DVKVTQSSRYLVKRTGEKVFLECVQDMDHENMFWYRQDPGLGLRLIYFSYDVKMKEKGDIPEGYSVSREKKERFSLILESASTNQTSMYLCASRITGNEKLFFGSGTQLSVL.

The chain carries TRBV9 and TRBJ2-5, with TRBD2 matching 10 bases. V shed 4 bases and J 4 bases; nucleotides not matched to a gene: 10. The CDR3 consists of 16 residues. The V gene's germline CDR1 is SGDLS and CDR2 YYNGEE. The CDR3 nucleotides read TGTGCCAGCAGCTTCAGCGGGAGGGCCTTCATAGAGACCCAGTACTTC. Protein: CASSFSGRAFIETQYF.

The J gene is TRBJ1-3, the V gene TRBV3-1; a weak D match, TRBD1 (6 bases). Trimming shortened V by 6 bases and J by 0 bases, and 15 bases separated the two germline ends. CDR1 LGHDT and CDR2 YNNKEL come from the germline V gene (reference sequence). This CDR3 contains 16 residues. CDR3 in DNA: TGTGCCAGCAGAGAAGCGGGACAAAGCTCTGGAAACACCATATATTTT. It specifies CASREAGQSSGNTIYF.

The rearrangement joins TRBV9 to TRBJ1-6; D is uncertain. The CDR3 extends over 12 amino acids. Per germline, CDR1 SGDLS and CDR2 YYNGEE. V gave up 0 bases and J gave up 11 bases, with 6 bases separating them. CDR3 nucleotides: TGTGCCAGCAGCGTAGATCACCCACCCCTCCACTTT. Translating it yields CASSVDHPPLHF.

This chain uses TRBV4-1 with TRBJ2-5, with a possible D match to TRBD2 (5 bases). V gave up 4 bases and J gave up 2 bases, with 14 bases separating them. In germline, CDR1 is MGHRA, CDR2 YSYEKL. This CDR3 is 15 amino acids long. CDR3 residues: CASSLSPGSQETQYF. DNA for the CDR3: TGCGCCAGCAGCCTGTCCCCGGGATCTCAAGAGACCCAGTACTTC.

This rearrangement joins TRBV7-3 to TRBJ2-5; D is ambiguous. CDR3 length: 13 amino acids. Germline assignment: CDR1 SGHTA and CDR2 FQGTGA. The V and J ends lost 1 base and 3 bases respectively, with 6 bases between them. This CDR3 is CASSLMSEETQYF. CDR3 bases: TGTGCCAGCAGCTTAATGAGCGAAGAGACCCAGTACTTC.

The rearrangement joins TRBV4-3 to TRBJ2-3, with TRBD2 matching over 13 bases. Germline lookup yields CDR1 LGHNA and CDR2 YSLEER. The CDR3 runs 17 residues. V was pared by 4 bases and J by 2 bases, with 6 bases of the junction left unmatched. CDR3: CASSPGTSGVFTDTQYF. The CDR3 nucleotides are TGCGCCAGCAGCCCCGGGACTAGCGGGGTATTCACAGATACGCAGTATTTT.

This chain links TRBV7-3 with TRBJ2-1; TRBD2 aligns across 9 bases. Losses at the gene ends were 0 bases for V and 6 bases for J; bases not matched to a gene: 6. CDR3 length: 16 amino acids. CDR1 is SGHTA and CDR2 is FQGTGA in the germline V gene. The CDR3: CASSLTLAGGPNEQFF. The CDR3 DNA is TGTGCCAGCAGCTTAACACTGGCGGGAGGGCCCAATGAGCAGTTCTTC.

The chain employs TRBV4-2 and TRBJ2-1; TRBD1 matches at 7 bases. The CDR3 length is 14 residues. Germline assignment: CDR1 LGHNA and CDR2 YNFKEQ. V was clipped by 0 bases and J by 14 bases; unmatched bases: 10. This CDR3 reads CASSQDLSDRNEFF. The CDR3 DNA reads TGTGCCAGCAGCCAAGATCTCTCGGACAGGAATGAGTTCTTC.

The V call is TRBV9, the J call TRBJ1-1; no definite D call. The CDR3 consists of 14 residues. Germline-derived CDR1 and CDR2 are SGDLS and YYNGEE. V was cut by 4 bases and J by 10 bases, with 20 bases left in between. The DNA of the CDR3 is TGTGCCAGCAGCAGCGCGGTAGGCGAACCTAGAGCTTTCTTT. It is translated as CASSSAVGEPRAFF.

This chain joins TRBV29-1 and TRBJ1-1; TRBD1 aligns across 7 bases. Germline lookup yields CDR1 SQVTM and CDR2 ANQGSEA. The ends lost 7 bases at V and 1 base at J; junction bases unmatched: 9. This CDR3 is 14 amino acids long. The CDR3 reads CSAMTGFANTEAFF. The DNA of the CDR3 is TGCAGCGCTATGACAGGGTTTGCGAACACTGAAGCTTTCTTT.

The J gene is TRBJ1-5, the V gene TRBV27, with 7 bases identical to TRBD1. The CDR3 has 13 residues. Germline V gene data show CDR1 as MNHEY and CDR2 as SMNVEV (reference sequence). The V and J ends lost 5 bases and 7 bases, in that order; junction bases with no gene match: 5. The CDR3 nucleotides read TGTGCCAGCAGTCCGGGACAGCTGCAGCCCCAGCATTTT. Amino acids: CASSPGQLQPQHF.

The chain uses TRBV30 and TRBJ2-5; TRBD1 agrees at 9 bases. This CDR3 comprises 13 residues. The germline gives CDR1 GTSNPN, CDR2 SVGIG (reference sequence). Trimming took 4 bases from V and 3 from J; bases not matched to a gene: 3. The CDR3 DNA reads as TGTGCCTGGAAGCGGGACAGGGAAGAGACCCAGTACTTC. It yields the protein CAWKRDREETQYF.

The gene calls are TRBV5-4 and TRBJ2-5; D might be TRBD1 (6 bases). The CDR3 spans 13 residues. Between the trimmed V and J ends, which lost 3 bases and 5 bases, there was a span of 11 bases. CDR1 SGHNT and CDR2 YYREEE come from the germline V gene (reference sequence). CDR3: CASSSRGFETQYF. The DNA of the CDR3 is TGTGCCAGCAGCTCCAGGGGATTCGAGACCCAGTACTTC. Full variable domain (rest looked up from reference TRBV5-4 and TRBJ2-5): ETGVTQSPTHLIKTRGQQVTLRCSSQSGHNTVSWYQQALGQGPQFIFQYYREEENGRGNFPPRFSGLQFPNYSSELNVNALELDDSALYLCASSSRGFETQYFGPGTRLLVL.